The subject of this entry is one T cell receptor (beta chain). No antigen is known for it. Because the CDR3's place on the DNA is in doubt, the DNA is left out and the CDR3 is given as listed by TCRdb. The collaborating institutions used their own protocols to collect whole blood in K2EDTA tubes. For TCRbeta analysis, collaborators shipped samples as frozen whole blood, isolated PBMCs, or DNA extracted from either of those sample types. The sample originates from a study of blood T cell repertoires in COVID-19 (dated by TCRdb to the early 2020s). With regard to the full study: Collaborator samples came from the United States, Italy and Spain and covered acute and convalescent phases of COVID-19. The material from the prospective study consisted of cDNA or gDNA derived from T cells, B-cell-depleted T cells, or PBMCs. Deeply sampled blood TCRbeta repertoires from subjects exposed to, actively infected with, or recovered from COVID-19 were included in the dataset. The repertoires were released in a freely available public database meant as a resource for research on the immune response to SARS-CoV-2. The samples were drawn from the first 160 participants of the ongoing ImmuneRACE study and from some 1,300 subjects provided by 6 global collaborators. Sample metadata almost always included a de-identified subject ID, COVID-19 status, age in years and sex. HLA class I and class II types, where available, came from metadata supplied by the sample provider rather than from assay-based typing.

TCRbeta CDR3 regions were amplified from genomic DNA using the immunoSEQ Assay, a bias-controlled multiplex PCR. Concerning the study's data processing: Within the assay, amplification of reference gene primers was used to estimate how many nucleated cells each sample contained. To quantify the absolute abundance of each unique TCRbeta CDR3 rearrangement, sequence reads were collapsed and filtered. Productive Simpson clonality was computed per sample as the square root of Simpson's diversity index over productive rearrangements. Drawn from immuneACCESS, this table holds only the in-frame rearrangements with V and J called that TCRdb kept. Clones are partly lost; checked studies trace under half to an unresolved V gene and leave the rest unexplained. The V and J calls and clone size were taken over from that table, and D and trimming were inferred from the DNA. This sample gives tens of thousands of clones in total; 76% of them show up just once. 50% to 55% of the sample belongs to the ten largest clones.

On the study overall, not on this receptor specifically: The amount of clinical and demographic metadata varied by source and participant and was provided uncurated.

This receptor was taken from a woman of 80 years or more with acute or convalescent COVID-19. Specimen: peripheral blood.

CDR3 loop: CASSFLAGAYGYTF. The chain is made from TRBV27 and TRBJ1-2; the table's TRBD1 call for D was not verified on the DNA. The CDR3 holds 14 amino acids from the cysteine to the phenylalanine. CDR1 MNHEY and CDR2 SMNVEV are derived from the germline V gene (reference sequence).